Shown below are 18 T cell receptor beta chains from a single sample sequenced in a study of CD8 T cells in ankylosing spondylitis. From the 5' RACE reads, TCRdb called clonotypes with MiXCR, one entry per CDR3 protein. The sample carries 340,000 or so distinct CDR3 sequences, roughly 14% recorded once. The sequencing sample was made of blood, either unsorted or a sorted T cell fraction (not recorded which). Receptors were obtained from a male donor with ankylosing spondylitis or in good health (not recorded which).

This clonotype was counted between two and nine times. The chain is built from TRBV5-1 and TRBJ2-2, with unresolved D. This CDR3 region has 15 residues. Germline V gene data show CDR1 as SGHRS and CDR2 as YFSETQ. Trimming left V 2 bases short and J 0 bases short, with 8 bases between. The CDR3 region is CASSFSRPNTGELFF. CDR3 DNA sequence: TGCGCCAGCAGCTTTTCGAGACCGAACACCGGGGAGCTGTTTTTT.

In this sample, this clonotype turned up many times. At one of its ends the junction is not consistent with the germline gene, which may arise from a read error. This chain connects TRBV7-9 to TRBJ2-7; no firm D call. The germline gives CDR1 SEHNR, CDR2 FQNEAQ (reference sequence). This CDR3 has 11 amino acids. CDR3 sequence reads: CASSLTGWQNF. The CDR3 DNA follows: TGTGCCAGCAGCTTAACCGGTTGGCAGAACTTC.

This clonotype was counted ten times or more. The chain carries TRBV29-1 and TRBJ2-1; the D is unclear. Trimming shortened V by 4 bases and J by 5 bases, and 9 bases separated the two germline ends. The CDR3 runs 12 residues. CDR1 is SQVTM and CDR2 is ANQGSEA in the germline V gene. DNA for the CDR3: TGCAGCGTTGCAGACGGGCACAATGAGCAGTTCTTC. This codes for CSVADGHNEQFF.

The chain joins TRBV7-8 to TRBJ1-1; no firm D call. Germline values: CDR1 SGHVS, CDR2 FQNEAQ. The CDR3 totals 12 residues. V was clipped by 1 base and J by 11 bases, with 11 bases between them. The CDR3 here is CASSLESSIAFF. The CDR3 nucleotides are TGTGCCAGCAGCTTAGAATCTTCTATCGCTTTCTTT.

The rearrangement joins TRBV5-1 to TRBJ1-1, with TRBD1 as a possible D gene (6 bases). Germline CDR1 reads SGHRS; CDR2 reads YFSETQ. The CDR3 extends over 16 amino acids. V shed 0 bases and J shed 5 bases, with 17 bases lying between them. CDR3 protein: CASSLALQGGRTEAFF. The CDR3 DNA reads as TGCGCCAGCAGCTTGGCCTTACAGGGAGGAAGAACTGAAGCTTTCTTT.

This clonotype has just a few counts. The rearrangement joins TRBV7-2 to TRBJ2-3, with D tentatively TRBD2 (5 bases). The CDR3 totals 14 residues. Germline V CDR1 and CDR2: SGHTA, FQGNSA. The ends were cut back, 5 bases at V and 9 bases at J, with 18 bases in the middle. CDR3 DNA sequence: TGTGCCAGCAGCATTACCGGGAACCGGAGGACGCAGTATTTT. Translated: CASSITGNRRTQYF.

The chain has TRBV12-3 or TRBV12-4 and TRBJ2-1; TRBD2 is a possible D gene (5 bases). The CDR3 contains 13 residues. The V and J ends lost 7 bases and 2 bases respectively, with 9 bases between them. In DNA, the CDR3 is TGTGCCAGCACCCTGGAGGCCTACAATGAGCAGTTCTTC. Translating gives CASTLEAYNEQFF.

In its sample, this clonotype was seen a few times. This chain connects TRBV6-5 to TRBJ1-3; D ambiguous. This CDR3 comprises 14 residues. V was clipped by 2 bases and J by 5 bases, with 10 bases between them. Germline loops: CDR1 MNHEY, CDR2 SVGAGI. CDR3 coding DNA: TGTGCCAGCAGTTACGACCCCGCCCGAAACACCATATATTTT. Protein sequence: CASSYDPARNTIYF.

The CDR3 bases are TGCGCCAGCAGGCCGTTCCCCCAGCGGGAGTTTAGCTCCTACGAGCAGTACTTC. The encoded protein is CASRPFPQREFSSYEQYF. The V call is TRBV5-1, the J call TRBJ2-7; 8 bases agree with TRBD2. Germline assignment: CDR1 SGHRS and CDR2 YFSETQ. Trimming at V came to 5 bases and at J to 0 bases, leaving 16 bases not matched to a gene. The CDR3 length is 18 residues.

The V gene is TRBV29-1, the J gene TRBJ2-7; the D gene is possibly TRBD1 (5 bases). The CDR3 length is 13 residues. Germline V lookup: CDR1 SQVTM, CDR2 ANQGSEA. Trimming cost V 7 bases and J 0 bases, with 13 bases left between them. In DNA form, the CDR3 reads TGCAGCGCCGCGGAGACAGTCTCCTACGAGCAGTACTTC. Its translation: CSAAETVSYEQYF.

The CDR3 reads CAISPGTGATNEKLFF. As DNA, the CDR3 is TGTGCCATCAGTCCCGGGACTGGTGCAACTAATGAAAAACTGTTTTTT. The chain joins TRBV10-3 to TRBJ1-4; D is perhaps TRBD1 (5 bases). This CDR3 region has 16 residues. Per germline, CDR1 ENHRY and CDR2 SYGVKD. The V end was cut by 5 bases, the J end by 0 bases, with 13 bases between.

J is TRBJ1-2 and V is TRBV7-8; D might be TRBD1 (5 bases). Germline V gives CDR1 SGHVS, CDR2 FQNEAQ. Trimming shortened V by 4 bases and J by 0 bases, and 12 bases separated the two germline ends. The CDR3 consists of 15 residues. Here the CDR3 DNA reads TGTGCCAGCAGCTGGGGGTCAGAATCTAACTATGGCTACACCTTC. It translates to CASSWGSESNYGYTF.

V usage is TRBV27 and J usage is TRBJ1-2, with a possible D match to TRBD1 (6 bases). The CDR3 sequence is 14 residues long. The germline V and J ends were trimmed by 6 bases and 6 bases, with 17 bases remaining between them. Per the germline V gene, CDR1 is MNHEY and CDR2 is SMNVEV (reference sequence). CDR3 in DNA: TGTGCCAGCAGCCAAGGGGGGGGGTTTAATGGCTACACCTTC. This sequence encodes CASSQGGGFNGYTF.

The rearrangement joins TRBV6-4 to TRBJ1-2; possibly TRBD1 for D (5 bases). CDR1 is MRHNA, CDR2 SNTAGT, per germline. The V gene lost 3 bases and the J gene lost 4 bases, with 9 bases spanning the gap. The CDR3 contains 13 residues. CDR3 amino acids: CASSDEGRYGYTF. DNA of the CDR3: TGTGCCAGCAGTGATGAGGGACGCTATGGCTACACCTTC.

This clonotype turned up a few times. The genes are TRBV3-1 and TRBJ2-7, with no clear D. The CDR3 is 14 amino acids. With 1 base removed from V and 1 base from J, the gap between germline ends came to 8 bases. Germline V lookup: CDR1 LGHDT, CDR2 YNNKEL (reference sequence). DNA of the CDR3: TGTGCCAGCAGCCAAGGACTCCAGTCCTACGAGCAGTACTTC. This codes for CASSQGLQSYEQYF.

This clonotype has more than one count but fewer than ten. This rearrangement joins TRBV5-5 to TRBJ2-7; D possibly corresponds to TRBD2 (6 bases). Germline lookup yields CDR1 SGHKS and CDR2 YYEKEE (reference sequence). The germline V and J ends were trimmed by 4 bases and 4 bases, with 9 bases remaining between them. This CDR3 spans 12 amino acids. The CDR3 loop reads CASSVGGYEQYF. DNA for the CDR3: TGTGCCAGCAGCGTCGGAGGGTACGAGCAGTACTTC. Full variable domain (remainder filled in from reference TRBV5-5 and TRBJ2-7): DAGVTQSPTHLIKTRGQQVTLRCSPISGHKSVSWYQQVLGQGPQFIFQYYEKEERGRGNFPDRFSARQFPNYSSELNVNALLLGDSALYLCASSVGGYEQYFGPGTRLTVT.

V is TRBV19 and J is TRBJ2-4, with D tentatively TRBD2 (6 bases). This CDR3 has 11 amino acids. V was clipped by 6 bases and J by 12 bases, with 12 bases between them. In germline, CDR1 is LNHDA, CDR2 SQIVND (reference sequence). In DNA form, the CDR3 reads TGTGCCAGTAGATCGGGGGTTCGTCAGTACTTC. It encodes CASRSGVRQYF.

The chain is built from TRBV5-1 and TRBJ2-6; D gene unclear. Germline CDR1 reads SGHRS; CDR2 reads YFSETQ. Trimming stripped 3 bases from V and 0 bases from J, with 10 bases between. The CDR3 is 16 amino acids. The CDR3 here is CASSYDTSSGANVLTF. The CDR3 coding sequence is TGCGCCAGCAGCTACGACACGTCCTCTGGGGCCAACGTCCTGACTTTC.